This passage covers 19 T cell receptor beta chains from one sample sequenced in a study of radiotherapy plus CTLA-4 blockade in lung cancer. Generated by immunoSEQ multiplex PCR, the TCRdb table keeps only in-frame clones and is missing some. There are tens of thousands of clones in the sample; around nine tenths occur only once, and about 0.95% lies in the top ten. The material sequenced was peripheral blood, taken from a patient treated with radiotherapy plus ipilimumab. These receptors were collected from a human donor with non-small cell lung cancer who had stable disease on radiotherapy plus ipilimumab.

V and J are TRBV20-1 and TRBJ1-1; D not resolved. The CDR3 loop spans 10 amino acids. Germline lookup yields CDR1 DFQATT and CDR2 SNEGSKA (reference sequence). V lost 5 bases, J lost 7 bases, and 8 bases lay in between. CDR3 protein: CSAAVGEAFF. DNA of the CDR3: TGCAGTGCTGCCGTAGGTGAAGCTTTCTTT.

The table lists this clone with a count of one. The J gene is TRBJ1-2, the V gene TRBV5-1, with D unclear. In germline, CDR1 is SGHRS, CDR2 YFSETQ. Trimming shortened V by 0 bases and J by 1 base, and 13 bases separated the two germline ends. This CDR3 region has 16 residues. The chain's CDR3 is CASSLEGSPFNYGYTF. DNA of the CDR3: TGCGCCAGCAGCTTGGAGGGCAGCCCCTTTAACTATGGCTACACCTTC.

The chain employs TRBV30 and TRBJ2-2; TRBD2 matches at 10 bases. After removal of 4 bases from V and 2 bases from J, the junction contained 7 bases not matched to a gene. Germline CDR1 is GTSNPN and CDR2 is SVGIG (reference sequence). The CDR3 is made up of 16 amino acids. CDR3 in amino acids: CAWTLAGAGNTGELFF. The CDR3 nucleotides read TGTGCCTGGACTCTAGCGGGGGCCGGAAACACCGGGGAGCTGTTTTTT.

This clone has a handful of counts. The chain employs TRBV6-5 and TRBJ1-1, with a possible D match to TRBD1 (6 bases). The ends were cut back, 0 bases at V and 1 base at J, with 9 bases in the middle. Germline V CDR1 and CDR2: MNHEY, SVGAGI. This CDR3 has 15 residues. The CDR3 loop is CASSYSRGQNTEAFF. CDR3 coding DNA: TGTGCCAGCAGTTACTCCCGGGGGCAGAACACTGAAGCTTTCTTT.

The chain is built from TRBV28 and TRBJ1-5; D is perhaps TRBD1 (5 bases). The germline gives CDR1 MDHEN, CDR2 SYDVKM. Trimming pared 6 bases from V and 1 base from J, leaving 10 bases between. This CDR3 region has 14 residues. CDR3 in DNA: TGTGCCAGCAGGCAGGGTAAGAGCAATCAGCCCCAGCATTTT. Translation: CASRQGKSNQPQHF.

The rearrangement uses TRBV10-2 and TRBJ2-5; possibly TRBD1 or TRBD2 for D (5 bases each). This CDR3 spans 13 amino acids. The germline V gene encodes CDR1 WSHSY and CDR2 SAAADI. V gave up 4 bases and J gave up 2 bases, with 8 bases separating them. The CDR3 DNA sequence: TGCGCCAGCAGTGGGGGGTGGCAAGAGACCCAGTACTTC. Its translation: CASSGGWQETQYF.

The rearrangement links TRBV19 to TRBJ1-1; tentative D call: TRBD1 (6 bases). Germline CDR1 and CDR2: LNHDA and SQIVND (reference sequence). The CDR3 extends over 15 amino acids. V shed 4 bases and J shed 0 bases, with 12 bases lying between them. The DNA for the CDR3 is TGTGCCAGTAGTACTCGGGACACCTTGAACACTGAAGCTTTCTTT. Encoded protein: CASSTRDTLNTEAFF.

The chain couples TRBV7-9 to TRBJ2-7, with TRBD2 as a possible D gene (6 bases). CDR3 size: 14 residues. Trimming cost V 1 base and J 8 bases, with 15 bases left between them. Germline V gene data show CDR1 as SEHNR and CDR2 as FQNEAQ (reference sequence). DNA for the CDR3: TGTGCCAGCAGCTTAGACGGGACTCGGCTAAAGCAGTACTTC. It encodes CASSLDGTRLKQYF.

The chain links TRBV7-3 to TRBJ2-7; perhaps TRBD1 as D (7 bases). This CDR3 is built from 14 residues. V lost 5 bases and J lost 2, with 13 bases in between. CDR1 and CDR2 from the germline V gene are SGHTA and FQGTGA. CDR3 residues: CASSLQGGAYEQYF. CDR3 coding DNA: TGTGCCAGCAGCCTCCAGGGGGGCGCCTACGAGCAGTACTTC.

The rearrangement links TRBV5-8 to TRBJ1-5, with no clear D. Germline V gives CDR1 SGHTS, CDR2 YDEGEE. V was pared by 4 bases and J by 3 bases, with 11 bases between. The CDR3 loop spans 14 amino acids. The CDR3 DNA sequence: TGTGCCAGCAGCCTGTGGGGTCTCAATCAGCCCCAGCATTTT. Translation gives CASSLWGLNQPQHF.

The rearrangement joins TRBV7-2 to TRBJ2-3, with D possibly matching TRBD2 (5 bases). Per the germline V gene, CDR1 is SGHTA and CDR2 is FQGNSA. Between the trimmed V and J ends, which lost 5 bases and 6 bases, there was a span of 27 bases. The CDR3 spans 18 residues. CDR3 in DNA: TGTGCCAGCAGCCCACCCTCGGGGTCCGCCTCCGTGCGGGATACGCAGTATTTT. Its translation: CASSPPSGSASVRDTQYF. The full variable domain, with the rest looked up from reference TRBV7-2 and TRBJ2-3, is GAGVSQSPSNKVTEKGKDVELRCDPISGHTALYWYRQSLGQGLEFLIYFQGNSAPDKSGLPSDRFSAERTGGSVSTLTIQRTQQEDSAVYLCASSPPSGSASVRDTQYFGPGTRLTVL.

This chain joins TRBV5-6 and TRBJ1-2; 7 bases line up with TRBD1. J was trimmed by 4 bases and V by 4 bases; bases with no gene match: 10. Germline assignment: CDR1 SGHDT and CDR2 YYEEEE. This CDR3 contains 15 residues. CDR3 in amino acids: CASSILGGSRYGYTF. CDR3 nucleotides: TGTGCCAGCAGCATTCTAGGGGGCTCTCGCTATGGCTACACCTTC.

In DNA form, the CDR3 reads TGTGCCAGCAGCGCCCTGGAGGGGAACTATGGCTACACCTTC. Translating gives CASSALEGNYGYTF. The chain links TRBV4-2 to TRBJ1-2, with D maybe TRBD1 (5 bases). In germline, CDR1 is LGHNA, CDR2 YNFKEQ. This CDR3 is built from 14 residues. Deletions cut 5 bases from V and 2 bases from J, with 12 bases between.

This clone occurred a few times. This rearrangement joins TRBV6-1 to TRBJ2-7; D perhaps matches TRBD1 (6 bases). The germline V and J ends were trimmed by 5 bases and 1 base, with 12 bases remaining between them. CDR1 MNHNS and CDR2 SASEGT come from the germline V gene. CDR3 length equals 14 residues. The CDR3 is CASSPTGSSYEQYF. CDR3 bases: TGTGCCAGCAGTCCAACAGGGTCATCCTACGAGCAGTACTTC.

This chain uses TRBV2 with TRBJ2-5, with D unresolved. CDR3 length equals 13 residues. The ends were cut back, 2 bases at V and 1 base at J, with 5 bases in the middle. CDR1 and CDR2 (germline): SNHLY, FYNNEI. The CDR3 bases are TGTGCCAGCAGTGAATTGACCCAAGAGACCCAGTACTTC. It yields the protein CASSELTQETQYF.

This chain links TRBV27 with TRBJ2-6; TRBD1 aligns across 8 bases. Germline CDR1 is MNHEY and CDR2 is SMNVEV (reference sequence). With 4 bases clipped from V and 2 bases from J, the junction kept 10 bases outside the gene matches. The CDR3 length is 18 residues. The CDR3 spells CASSSTGEIAAGANVLTF. The CDR3 DNA reads TGTGCCAGCAGTTCGACAGGGGAAATCGCGGCTGGGGCCAACGTCCTGACTTTC.

CDR3 DNA: TGTGCCAGCGGGCTTCAGGGGTATGGCTACACCTTC. This translates into CASGLQGYGYTF. The chain links TRBV6-5 to TRBJ1-2; tentative D call: TRBD1 (6 bases). The CDR3 length is 12 residues. CDR1 and CDR2 from the germline V gene are MNHEY and SVGAGI. Trimming cost V 8 bases and J 5 bases, with 12 bases left between them.

This chain connects TRBV10-2 to TRBJ1-1; 9 bases fit TRBD1. V trimming: 6 bases; J trimming: 3 bases; junction bases outside the gene matches: 8. CDR3 length equals 15 residues. The V gene's germline CDR1 is WSHSY and CDR2 SAAADI. The CDR3 loop is CASRRTGEGDTEAFF. The CDR3 DNA reads TGCGCCAGCAGGCGGACAGGGGAAGGAGACACTGAAGCTTTCTTT.

Only one count was recorded for this clone. V and J are TRBV4-1 and TRBJ2-5; D may be TRBD1 (6 bases). Trimming cost V 2 bases and J 4 bases, with 8 bases left between them. The germline V gene has CDR1 MGHRA and CDR2 YSYEKL. CDR3 length: 13 amino acids. The CDR3 DNA reads as TGCGCCAGCAGCCAACAGGGGTCAGAGACCCAGTACTTC. Protein: CASSQQGSETQYF.